These T cell receptor beta chains were read from a single sample in a study of cytomegalovirus exposure and HLA in healthy donors. The data were produced by immunoSEQ multiplex PCR, yet TCRdb's version contains in-frame clones alone and is incomplete. The table has some 170,000 clones, around 92% seen once. Sequenced material: PBMCs. The receptors derive from a man between 18 and 29 years old in good health and CMV-seropositive. CDR3s include the opening cysteine and the closing phenylalanine or tryptophan. Each record gives: J gene, clone size, V gene, D gene, CDR3 protein, CDR3 DNA. The D gene is left open where the match is weak. Some rows mark clone size as missing; the rest say once, few, many or name a class of expanded clone.

TRBJ2-3 | . | TRBV4-1 | . | CASSQDRVSSTDTQYF | TGCGCCAGCAGCCAAGATCGGGTATCCAGCACAGATACGCAGTATTTT
TRBJ1-1 | once | TRBV19 | TRBD1 | CASSRQGNTEAFF | TGTGCCAGTAGCCGACAGGGGAACACTGAAGCTTTCTTT
TRBJ2-7 | . | TRBV5-1 | . | CASSQSYSSYEQYF | TGCGCCAGCAGCCAAAGCTACAGCTCCTACGAGCAGTACTTC
TRBJ2-5 | . | TRBV5-8 | TRBD2 | CASSSPLGLGGGSQETQYF | TGTGCCAGCAGCTCACCACTAGGGCTGGGCGGGGGAAGTCAAGAGACCCAGTACTTC
TRBJ2-1 | . | TRBV7-9 | TRBD1 | CASSPSGAGQGNEQFF | TGTGCCAGCAGTCCAAGCGGAGCGGGACAGGGGAATGAGCAGTTCTTC
TRBJ1-2 | . | TRBV6-1 | . | CASQLPPSNHGYTF | TGTGCCAGCCAACTTCCCCCATCGAATCATGGCTACACCTTC
TRBJ1-5 | once | TRBV15 | . | CATSREYLGGHF | TGTGCCACCAGCAGAGAGTACCTCGGCGGGCATTTT
TRBJ2-7 | . | TRBV20-1 | . | CSAQGSEQYF | TGCAGTGCGCAGGGATCCGAGCAGTACTTC
TRBJ1-3 | . | TRBV27 | . | CASRLVANSGNTIYF | TGTGCCAGCCGACTAGTAGCGAACTCTGGAAACACCATATATTTT
TRBJ2-3 | . | TRBV6-5 | . | CASSPAGGDTQYF | TGTGCCAGCAGTCCAGCCGGGGGAGATACGCAGTATTTT
TRBJ1-2 | . | TRBV15 | . | CATSRDRGAYGYTF | TGTGCCACCAGCAGAGATCGCGGGGCATATGGCTACACCTTC
TRBJ2-5 | . | TRBV2 | . | CASSGGETQYF | TGTGCCAGCAGTGGAGGGGAGACCCAGTACTTC
TRBJ2-7 | . | TRBV18 | . | CASSPRFLVMGGDKSSYEQYF | TGTGCCAGCTCACCACGGTTTTTAGTTATGGGGGGAGATAAGAGCTCCTACGAGCAGTACTTC
TRBJ1-1 | . | TRBV7-9 | TRBD1 | CASSLWAGGGGTEAFF | TGTGCCAGCAGCTTATGGGCAGGGGGCGGGGGCACTGAAGCTTTCTTT
TRBJ2-2 | . | TRBV5-1 | TRBD1 | CASSLGQGIPGELFF | TGCGCCAGCAGCCTTGGACAGGGGATCCCCGGGGAGCTGTTTTTT